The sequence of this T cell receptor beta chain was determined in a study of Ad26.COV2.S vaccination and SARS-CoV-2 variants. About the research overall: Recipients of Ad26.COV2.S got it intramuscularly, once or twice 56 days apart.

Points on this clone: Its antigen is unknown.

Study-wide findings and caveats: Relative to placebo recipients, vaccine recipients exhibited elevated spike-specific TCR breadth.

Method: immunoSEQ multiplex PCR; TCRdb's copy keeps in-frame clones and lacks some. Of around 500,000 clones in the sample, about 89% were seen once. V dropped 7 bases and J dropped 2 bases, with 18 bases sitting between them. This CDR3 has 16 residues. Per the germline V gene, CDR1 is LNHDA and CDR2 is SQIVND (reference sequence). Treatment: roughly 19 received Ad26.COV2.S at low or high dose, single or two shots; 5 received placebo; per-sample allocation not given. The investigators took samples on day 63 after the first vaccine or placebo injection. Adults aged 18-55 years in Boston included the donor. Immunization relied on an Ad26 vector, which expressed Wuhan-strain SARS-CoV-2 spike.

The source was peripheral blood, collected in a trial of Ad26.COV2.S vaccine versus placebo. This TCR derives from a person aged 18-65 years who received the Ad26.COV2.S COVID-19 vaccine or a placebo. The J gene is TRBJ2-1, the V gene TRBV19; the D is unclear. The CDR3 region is CASKTVSIAPYNEQFF. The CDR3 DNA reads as TGTGCCAGTAAAACCGTCTCCATCGCCCCCTACAATGAGCAGTTCTTC.